This T cell receptor (beta chain) was found in a study of OX40 agonist ivuxolimab in advanced cancers. In the study overall: The dose-escalation cohort had hepatocellular carcinoma, melanoma, renal cell or head and neck cancer.

This clone was recorded only once. Sequenced by immunoSEQ multiplex PCR; TCRdb stores in-frame clones only, minus some. Of 75,000 to 80,000 clones in the sample, 85% to 90% were seen once. V lost 5 bases, J lost 4 bases, and 17 bases lay in between. This CDR3 is 15 amino acids long. Germline lookup yields CDR1 MNHEY and CDR2 SVGAGI. The V gene is TRBV6-5, the J gene TRBJ1-1; possibly TRBD1 for D (6 bases). The receptor was isolated from an adult with an advanced solid tumor such as melanoma, head and neck, liver or kidney cancer. The sample consisted of CD4+ or CD8+ T cells sorted from blood, taken in a trial of the OX40 agonist ivuxolimab. CDR3 residues: CASSRLQGRGTEAFF. CDR3 DNA sequence: TGTGCCAGCAGTCGATTACAGGGTAGGGGCACTGAAGCTTTCTTT.